One TCR beta chain is described in this entry. No antigen is known for it. One base away there is no much larger clone; base qualities are not given. This sample is drawn from a study of cytomegalovirus exposure and HLA in healthy donors (dated by TCRdb to about 2017). A note on the overall study: According to an earlier analysis of a few hundred of the donors, roughly 180 million T cells yielded 117 million unique TCR beta sequences and about 300 Gb of sequence data. Rather than drawing on any new phenotypic data, the later analysis identified candidate immune exposures from TCR beta sequences and the way those sequences occurred across donors. Both class I and class II loci were covered by HLA typing, at four-digit resolution. A separate validation cohort of over 95 different subjects was used in addition to the approximately 640-subject first cohort. Every repertoire in the discovery cohort had been generated on one and the same sequencing platform. Genome-wide SNP genotypes for about 65% of the 666 donors were used in a later genetic analysis, which treated that subset as a discovery cohort. Using immunosequencing, the study profiled T cell repertoires from 666 subjects and related those repertoires to cytomegalovirus serostatus. A handful of DR-DQ haplotypes were handled as single units for association and clustering because linkage in the cohort was strong. The number of donors typed differed by locus, with 629-630 for A, B, C, DRB1 and DQB1, roughly 520 for DQA1, about 610 for DPA1, and around 430 for DPB1. An earlier analysis of nearly 600 of the donors applied high-throughput TCR beta sequencing to assess whether each TCR beta V gene segment acted as functional or pseudogenic. Donor age, sex, ethnicity and CMV serostatus were collected together with the repertoire data. The study aimed to test whether signatures of past pathogen exposure could be identified by cataloging public T cell receptors. A later analysis re-analyzed previously published TCR beta repertoires from hundreds of donors and added high-resolution HLA genotyping to study TCR occurrence patterns. Among 300 to 450 genotyped donors of the cohort, an average of approximately 250,000 unique TCR beta nucleotide sequences were sequenced per donor, roughly a sixth of them non-productive. To predict cytomegalovirus infection status, the study combined high-throughput TCR immunosequencing, statistical association of individual TCRs with disease status, and machine learning. Of the roughly 390 genotyped donors, over 65% fell in the genetic ancestry cluster associated with self-reported Caucasian donors. Roughly 290 gigabases of sequencing data and 75 million to 85 million unique TCR sequences made up an early release that covered nearly 650 HLA-typed donors. On the study overall, not on this receptor specifically: Compared with the roughly 710-donor mean, donors in an Asian-associated ancestry cluster had fewer N-insertions in productive TCRs, according to a later genetic analysis. Only TCR beta chains were sequenced in this cohort, and the absence of alpha or paired-chain data limited detectable features. The sequencing pipeline was judged likely to have produced a cluster of highly shared sequence variants as a technical artifact. In both the original and validation cohorts, the classifier was reported to diagnose cytomegalovirus status with high specificity and sensitivity. Assigning TCR associations to individual alleles was difficult when HLA alleles, especially DR and DQ, strongly co-occurred. In an earlier analysis of 587 of the donors, most TCR beta V segments were observed in productive rearrangements about 87% or about 30% of the time, broadly matching IMGT annotations. Correlated functional status among segregating V segments might reflect linkage disequilibrium, but an unknown experimental factor could not be ruled out. A later analysis reported that several top co-occurrence clusters appeared linked to parvovirus B19, influenza, CMV and Epstein-Barr virus. In a later analysis, HLA-associated TCR beta chains were found to be more clonally expanded and to have lower generation probabilities than equally common non-associated chains. In the study, 164 TCR beta chains were listed as associated with cytomegalovirus. According to a later analysis, most CMV-associated TCR beta chains appeared to be HLA-restricted, and the HLA associations seemed to be driven largely by CMV exposure. It was suggested by the authors that the approach could potentially be generalized to other disease states and immunological phenotypes. An association between a missense DCLRE1C variant and V-gene and J-gene trimming of TCR beta chains was found in a later genetic analysis and replicated in an independent cohort. Because HLA typing was unavailable for some donors at each locus, only the typed subset was used in association tests. Because counts were too low, 15 or so rarely observed V segments, including chromosome 9 orphons, were excluded from the earlier analysis of under 650 of the donors. A further reported finding was that TCR beta sequences accurately predicted the HLA-A and HLA-B alleles for most subjects in the first cohort. Immune exposure information for the cohort was limited to CMV serostatus. While some public TCRs were present in many individuals, most TCR sequences turned up only very rarely across donors. Three of the identified cytomegalovirus-associated TCR beta chains were confirmed in vitro to be specific for cytomegalovirus antigens. Some IMGT-functional V segments, including TRBV6-2 and TRBV6-3, could not be distinguished by the 87-base-pair reads and were therefore excluded. At a false discovery rate of 0.05, a later analysis linked 15,000 to 20,000 TCR beta sequences to specific HLA alleles. Roughly uniform sequencing depth across donors was assumed in presence/absence analyses, although this assumption may not hold. According to a later analysis, TCR association rates differed among HLA loci, with DRB1 alleles showing the most associated TCRs and HLA-C alleles showing the fewest.

The CDR3, from cysteine to phenylalanine, totals 16 residues. Of the read, only the CDR3 DNA is kept; its 48 bases are in frame from base 1. Sequences SGHTS (CDR1) and YDEGEE (CDR2) are obtained from the germline V gene. V was cut back by 4 bases and J by 7 bases, leaving a gap of 21 bases between them. In total, roughly 670 healthy bone marrow donors made up the cohort. At the time of sampling, every cohort member was nominally healthy, though immune exposures that went unrecorded were likely present. The donor tested CMV seronegative, placing the donor among the 300 to 450 seronegative members of the cohort. A peripheral blood sample was collected from each donor, and TCR beta sequencing was performed on peripheral blood mononuclear cells. Genomic DNA was extracted from the blood cell samples with the Qiagen DNeasy Blood Extraction Kit. The protocol used for the library was the immunoSEQ multiplex PCR assay. For the multiplex PCR, a mixture combining 60 forward primers for TCR Vbeta segments and 13 reverse primers for TCR Jbeta segments was used. Amplification of the CDR3 region of rearranged TCR beta genes was performed with a multiplex PCR assay on genomic DNA. Amplified TCR beta libraries were sequenced as 87-base-pair reads on the Illumina HiSeq System. As for the original processing: A later analysis tallied 75 million to 95 million unique TCR beta chains across the 600 to 700 repertoires, and about 12 million of those chains were shared by two or more donors. A nearest-neighbor algorithm error-corrected the raw reads and collapsed the reads into unique sequences, merging closely related sequences to remove PCR and sequencing errors. To assign V, D and J gene segments, CDR3 sequences were aligned to IMGT reference sequences. For a sequence to be retained, at least a six-nucleotide match to both a V gene segment and a J gene segment was required. A rearrangement was called productive if the CDR3 had no stop codons and remained in frame with V and J, and every other rearrangement was called non-productive. Following IMGT convention, CDR3 was defined as the stretch from the second conserved V-encoded cysteine to the conserved J-encoded phenylalanine. The earlier analysis of 500 to 600 of the donors excluded sequences that lacked an unambiguous match to a single V gene segment. In an earlier analysis of almost 600 of the donors, a V segment was called functional when productive rearrangements were above 56.7%, and segregating when the standard deviation between donors exceeded 5%. A statistical classification framework was built to diagnose cytomegalovirus status from the catalog of TCR beta chain sequences. In a later analysis, V and J genes were assigned by comparing TCR nucleotide sequences against IMGT/GENE-DB human TR gene sequences. The TCRdist pipeline was used in a later analysis to assign CDR3 sequences and most-parsimonious VDJ recombination scenarios. In a later analysis, every TCR beta chain was defined by the combination of its CDR3 amino acid sequence and its V-gene family, and reads without a unique V-gene family were dropped. As a way to deal with suspected cross-contamination and a sequencing artifact, a later analysis dropped 500 to 700 nucleotide sequences that were highly shared and had low generation probability. In a later analysis, a clonal expansion index for each public chain was calculated from normalized within-repertoire ranks of inferred template counts. Generation probabilities in a later analysis came from a VDJ recombination model fitted to out-of-frame rearrangements, and those results were checked against IGoR. In a later analysis, hypergeometric tests were used to score TCR-TCR, TCR-HLA and TCR-CMV co-occurrence, with a repertoire-size bias correction applied to TCR pairs. A later analysis estimated false discovery rates by permuting HLA or CMV assignments 20 times. In a later analysis, co-occurring TCRs were grouped with DBSCAN, and TCRdist sequence similarity was added when clustering was performed within HLA-allele-positive subsets. Co-occurrence clustering excluded repertoires with fewer than 30,000 or more than 120,000 public chains, plus five with anomalous nucleotide sharing. TCRdb's version of the immuneACCESS table is confined to in-frame rearrangements and falls short of the full clone set. An unresolved V gene accounts for under half of the shortfall where checked; the remainder is of unknown origin. V, J and clone size derive from that table, while D and trimming were established from the DNA sequence. For this sample the table gives around 110,000 clones, of which 80% to 85% were detected only once. The top ten clones comprise 3% to 4% of the sample.

The sequence was collected from a woman aged 30 to 39 in good health and CMV-seronegative. The V gene is TRBV5-8 and the J gene is TRBJ1-5; the D gene is not confidently resolved. Sequencing was carried out using PBMCs. The CDR3: CASSPRERRARQPQHF. The DNA sequence reads TGTGCCAGCAGCCCAAGAGAACGGAGGGCTAGACAGCCCCAGCATTTT. The CDR3 plus the reference TRBV5-8 and TRBJ1-5 genes for the other parts give the full variable domain: EAGVTQSPTHLIKTRGQQATLRCSPISGHTSVYWYQQALGLGLQFLLWYDEGEERNRGNFPPRFSGRQFPNYSSELNVNALELEDSALYLCASSPRERRARQPQHFGDGTRLSIL.